Described below is a single TCR beta chain sequence and its context. The data were obtained in a study of blood T cell repertoires in COVID-19. Data came from immunoSEQ multiplex PCR; TCRdb stores just in-frame clones and leaves some out. Of a few hundred thousand clones listed, approximately 87% are singletons. The TCR originated in a woman between 45 and 65 years old in a cohort exposed to, infected with or recovered from COVID-19 (not recorded which). The source material was PBMCs or T cells enriched from blood (not recorded which).

The CDR3 loop reads CASSLTGGKGYGYTF. For the CDR3, the DNA is TGTGCCAGCAGCCTTACAGGGGGCAAGGGCTATGGCTACACCTTC. The chain combines TRBV7-3 with TRBJ1-2; 9 bases fit TRBD1. This CDR3 is 15 amino acids long. CDR1 and CDR2 (germline): SGHTA, FQGTGA. V shed 5 bases, J shed 4 bases, and the junction held 8 bases outside the gene matches.